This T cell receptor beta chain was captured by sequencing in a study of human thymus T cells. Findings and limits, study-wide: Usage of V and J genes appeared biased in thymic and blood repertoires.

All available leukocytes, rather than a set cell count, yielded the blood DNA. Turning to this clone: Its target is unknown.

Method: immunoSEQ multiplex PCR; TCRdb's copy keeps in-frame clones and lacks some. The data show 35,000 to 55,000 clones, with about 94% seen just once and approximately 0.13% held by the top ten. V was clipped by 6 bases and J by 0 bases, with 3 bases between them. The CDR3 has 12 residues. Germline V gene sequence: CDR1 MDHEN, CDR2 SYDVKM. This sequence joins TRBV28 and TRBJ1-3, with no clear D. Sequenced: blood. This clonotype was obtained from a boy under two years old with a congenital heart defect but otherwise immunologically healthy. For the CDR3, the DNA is TGTGCCAGCAGGGACTCTGGAAACACCATATATTTT. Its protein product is CASRDSGNTIYF.